The 7 T cell receptor beta chains below all came from one sample that was sequenced in a study of T cells expressing NK-cell markers. TCRdb reprocessed the 5' RACE reads and reports one entry per CDR3 protein, with no DNA. In all, the sample yields approximately 380,000 distinct CDR3 sequences. Sequences were obtained from blood T cells: a sorted CD56 or NKG2C T cell subset, CD4+ or CD8+ T cells, or bulk PBMC T cells (not recorded which). The origin of the receptors is a man aged 18 to 69 in good health.

The rearrangement joins TRBV12-3 or TRBV12-4 to TRBJ2-1; TCRdb's D call, TRBD2, is unchecked because there is no DNA. The CDR3 spans 17 residues. CDR3 protein: CASANRLAGGVYNEQFF.

The chain uses TRBV6-1 and TRBJ1-5; TCRdb's D call, TRBD1, is unchecked because there is no DNA. The CDR3 has 16 residues. Germline CDR1 and CDR2: MNHNS and SASEGT. The chain's CDR3 is CASRSPGPRLGQPQHF.

The J gene is TRBJ1-2, the V gene TRBV7-2; the D call of TRBD1 rests on TCRdb alone, since no DNA is present to check it. This CDR3 spans 15 amino acids. Germline CDR1 SGHTA, CDR2 FQGNSA. This CDR3 is CASSYRGKGNYGYTF.

The chain joins TRBV6-4 to TRBJ2-1; TCRdb lists TRBD1, though no DNA is available to test this call. The V gene's germline CDR1 is MRHNA and CDR2 SNTAGT. CDR3 size: 13 residues. The CDR3 sequence: CASSEETGYEQFF.

This chain links TRBV12-3 or TRBV12-4 with TRBJ1-5. The CDR3 covers 12 residues. This chain's CDR3 is CASSSPSSPQHF.

The chain carries TRBV7-2 and TRBJ2-3; TCRdb picks TRBD2, but there is no DNA to check that call. The CDR3 has 15 residues. Germline CDR1 reads SGHTA; CDR2 reads FQGNSA. CDR3 sequence: CASTPTRYSTDTQYF.

V and J are TRBV20-1 and TRBJ2-5. The germline V gene has CDR1 DFQATT and CDR2 SNEGSKA (reference sequence). This CDR3 has 15 residues. CDR3 amino acids: CSAREQISPQVAQYF.